This T cell receptor (beta chain) was captured in a study of radiation and T cells in renal cell carcinoma. The data were produced by immunoSEQ multiplex PCR, yet TCRdb's version contains in-frame clones alone and is incomplete. The sample has around 170,000 clones, around 89% seen once; the top ten hold roughly 10%. This CDR3 spans 14 amino acids. The germline gives CDR1 SGHAT, CDR2 FQNNGV. Trimming pared 0 bases from V and 1 base from J, leaving 4 bases between. Time point reported: blood 4 weeks post-SBRT, at nephrectomy. Treatment denoted: 15 Gy SBRT to primary tumor, nephrectomy 4 weeks later. This receptor was identified in a woman aged 50 to 65 with renal cell carcinoma. V usage is TRBV11-2 and J usage is TRBJ2-1; D remains unclear. This specimen consisted of blood, obtained from a patient whose treatment included radiotherapy and nephrectomy. The CDR3 is CASSLDASYNEQFF. The DNA for the CDR3 is TGTGCCAGCAGCTTAGACGCATCCTACAATGAGCAGTTCTTC.